The clone carrying this T cell receptor beta chain was seen repeatedly, ten times or more. A single record per CDR3 protein comes from TCRdb applying MiXCR to the RT-PCR reads. This repertoire shows 650,000 to 800,000 distinct CDR3 sequences, approximately 14% found once; its top ten account for 3.6%. The CDR3 extends over 13 amino acids. Between the trimmed V and J ends, which lost 5 bases and 6 bases, there was a span of 11 bases. The sequenced material came from memory CD4+ T cells from blood. The receptor comes from a female donor in good health, serving as a healthy control. V usage is TRBV12-3 or TRBV12-4 and J usage is TRBJ2-1; D call uncertain. CDR3 in amino acids: CASSPPVSNEQFF. The CDR3 DNA reads TGTGCCAGCAGTCCCCCGGTTAGCAATGAGCAGTTCTTC.